Below are 4 T cell receptor beta chains sequenced from a single sample in a study of spatial heterogeneity in lung cancer (dated by TCRdb to about 2019). These receptors have no known antigen. Interpreted using the paper, the time point label stands for: sample taken at primary tumor resection. Library generation was performed with 5' RACE. The instrument given in TCRdb is NextSeq 500. The public reads were reanalyzed by TCRdb: fastp trimming at Q25, MiXCR alignment, in-frame beta chains only. Rows are combined by CDR3 protein, so each entry shows the most common genes and DNA. This sample has 6,000 to 8,000 distinct CDR3 sequences in its table, and 7% of those were observed once. In total, the top ten clones hold 15% to 20% of the sample. The study at large found these results: A correlation was observed between the number of expanded intratumoral alpha and beta TCRs and the tumor nonsynonymous mutation count.

The sequenced sample was lung tumor tissue, obtained at surgery. The receptors were sampled from a female donor with early-stage non-small cell lung cancer.

This clonotype appeared many times. The V gene is TRBV20-1, the J gene TRBJ1-1; 8 bases agree with TRBD1. The CDR3 length is 12 residues. The germline CDR1 and CDR2 sequences are DFQATT and SNEGSKA (reference sequence). V shed 6 bases and J 11 bases; nucleotides not matched to a gene: 11. In DNA, the CDR3 is TGCAGTGCATCTGGACAGGGCCTGAGGGCTTTCTTT. Translation gives CSASGQGLRAFF.

This clonotype was observed many times. The gene calls are TRBV4-1 and TRBJ1-2; D remains unclear. The CDR3 spans 17 residues. The V end was cut by 0 bases, the J end by 0 bases, with 14 bases between. Germline CDR1 MGHRA, CDR2 YSYEKL. The CDR3 spells CASSQDSVSVANYGYTF. The CDR3 DNA is TGCGCCAGCAGCCAAGATTCAGTTAGTGTAGCTAACTATGGCTACACCTTC.

By sample fraction, this clonotype is medium-sized (0.01 to 0.1%). This chain joins TRBV9 and TRBJ1-1; no clear D gene. The V and J ends lost 2 bases and 0 bases respectively, with 8 bases between them. CDR3 size: 14 residues. Germline-derived CDR1 and CDR2 are SGDLS and YYNGEE. The CDR3 bases are TGTGCCAGCAGCGTGGACGGAATGAACACTGAAGCTTTCTTT. Translation gives CASSVDGMNTEAFF. The variable domain in full, completed from reference TRBV9 and TRBJ1-1, reads DSGVTQTPKHLITATGQRVTLRCSPRSGDLSVYWYQQSLDQGLQFLIQYYNGEERAKGNILERFSAQQFPDLHSELNLSSLELGDSALYFCASSVDGMNTEAFFGQGTRLTVV.

Sample share makes this clonotype medium-sized. The chain joins TRBV3-1 to TRBJ2-1; tentative D call: TRBD2 (6 bases). The CDR3 spans 15 residues. Trimming shortened V by 2 bases and J by 9 bases, and 17 bases separated the two germline ends. Germline CDR1 and CDR2: LGHDT and YNNKEL (reference sequence). The CDR3 nucleotides are TGTGCCAGCAGCCAACCGATGACTAGAACTGGTGAGCAGTTCTTC. The encoded protein is CASSQPMTRTGEQFF.